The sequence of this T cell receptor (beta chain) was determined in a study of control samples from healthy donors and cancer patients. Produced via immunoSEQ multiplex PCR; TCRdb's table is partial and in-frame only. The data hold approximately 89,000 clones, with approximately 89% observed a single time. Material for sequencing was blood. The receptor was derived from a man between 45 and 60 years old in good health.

The CDR3 spells CASSYHSSGNTIYF. CDR3 sequence (DNA): TGTGCCAGCAGTTACCATTCCTCTGGAAACACCATATATTTT. The chain carries TRBV6-5 and TRBJ1-3; D not certain. The length of the CDR3 is 14 residues. Germline lookup yields CDR1 MNHEY and CDR2 SVGAGI. The V gene lost 2 bases and the J gene lost 0 bases, with 5 bases spanning the gap.